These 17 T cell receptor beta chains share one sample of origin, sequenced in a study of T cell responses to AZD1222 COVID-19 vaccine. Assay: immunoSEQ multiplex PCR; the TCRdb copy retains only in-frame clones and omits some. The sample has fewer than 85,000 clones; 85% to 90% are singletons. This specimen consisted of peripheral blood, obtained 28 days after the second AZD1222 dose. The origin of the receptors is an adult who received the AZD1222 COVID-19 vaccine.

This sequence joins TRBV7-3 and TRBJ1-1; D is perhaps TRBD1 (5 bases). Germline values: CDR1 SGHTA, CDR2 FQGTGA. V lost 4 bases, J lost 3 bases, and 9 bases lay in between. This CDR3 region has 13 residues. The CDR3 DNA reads TGTGCCAGCAGCTCAAGGGGTTACACTGAAGCTTTCTTT. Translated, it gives CASSSRGYTEAFF.

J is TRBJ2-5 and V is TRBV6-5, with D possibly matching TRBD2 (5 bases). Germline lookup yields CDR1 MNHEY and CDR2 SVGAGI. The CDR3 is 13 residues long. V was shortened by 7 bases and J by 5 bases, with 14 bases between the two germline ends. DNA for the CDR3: TGTGCCAGCAAGCGGACCTTAGGGGAGACCCAGTACTTC. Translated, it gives CASKRTLGETQYF.

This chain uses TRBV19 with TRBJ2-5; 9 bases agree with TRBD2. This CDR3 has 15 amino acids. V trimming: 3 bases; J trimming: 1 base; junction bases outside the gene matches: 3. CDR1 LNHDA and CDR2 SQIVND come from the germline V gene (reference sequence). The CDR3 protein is CASSIGGGAQETQYF. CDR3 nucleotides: TGTGCCAGTAGTATTGGCGGGGGGGCCCAAGAGACCCAGTACTTC.

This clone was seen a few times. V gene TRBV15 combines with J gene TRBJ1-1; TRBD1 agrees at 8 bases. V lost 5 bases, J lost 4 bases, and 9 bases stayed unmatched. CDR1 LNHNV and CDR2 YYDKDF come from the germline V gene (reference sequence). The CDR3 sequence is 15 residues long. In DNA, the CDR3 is TGTGCCACCAGCCGCGGACAGGGCCCCTCCACTGAAGCTTTCTTT. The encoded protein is CATSRGQGPSTEAFF.

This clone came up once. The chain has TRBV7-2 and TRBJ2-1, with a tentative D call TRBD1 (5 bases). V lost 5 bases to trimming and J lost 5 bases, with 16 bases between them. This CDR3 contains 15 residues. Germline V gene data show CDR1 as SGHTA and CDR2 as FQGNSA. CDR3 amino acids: CASSKRQPIHNEQFF. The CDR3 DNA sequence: TGTGCCAGCAGCAAAAGACAGCCGATACACAATGAGCAGTTCTTC.

CDR3 residues: CASSDRDIQYF. The CDR3 bases are TGTGCCAGCAGTGATAGGGACATTCAGTACTTC. The chain employs TRBV6-1 and TRBJ2-4; the D is unclear. The CDR3 is 11 amino acids. Germline V gene sequence: CDR1 MNHNS, CDR2 SASEGT. The ends were cut back, 3 bases at V and 8 bases at J, with 5 bases in the middle.

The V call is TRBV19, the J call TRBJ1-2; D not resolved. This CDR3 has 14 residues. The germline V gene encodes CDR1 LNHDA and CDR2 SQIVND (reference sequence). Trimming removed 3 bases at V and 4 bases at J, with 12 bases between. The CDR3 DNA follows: TGTGCCAGTAGTATGGGTCGGGGAAGCTATGGCTACACCTTC. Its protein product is CASSMGRGSYGYTF.

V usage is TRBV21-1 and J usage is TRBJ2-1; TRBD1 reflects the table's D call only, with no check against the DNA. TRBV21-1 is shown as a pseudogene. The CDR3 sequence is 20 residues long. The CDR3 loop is CASSKLGQGCTSSSYNEQFF. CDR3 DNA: TGTGCCAGCAGCAAATTGGGACAGGGTTGCACTAGCAGCTCCTACAATGAGCAGTTCTTC.

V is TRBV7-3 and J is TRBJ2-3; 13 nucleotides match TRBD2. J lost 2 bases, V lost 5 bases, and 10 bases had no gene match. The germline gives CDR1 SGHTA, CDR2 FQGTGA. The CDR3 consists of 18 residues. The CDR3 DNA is TGTGCCAGCAGCCCCGGACTAGCGGGGGCCCCATACACAGATACGCAGTATTTT. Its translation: CASSPGLAGAPYTDTQYF.

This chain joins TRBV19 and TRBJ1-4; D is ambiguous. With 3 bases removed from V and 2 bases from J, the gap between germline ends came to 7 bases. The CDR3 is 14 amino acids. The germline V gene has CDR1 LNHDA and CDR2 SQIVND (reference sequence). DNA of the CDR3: TGTGCCAGTAGTATGTTGGACACTAATGAAAAACTGTTTTTT. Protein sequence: CASSMLDTNEKLFF.

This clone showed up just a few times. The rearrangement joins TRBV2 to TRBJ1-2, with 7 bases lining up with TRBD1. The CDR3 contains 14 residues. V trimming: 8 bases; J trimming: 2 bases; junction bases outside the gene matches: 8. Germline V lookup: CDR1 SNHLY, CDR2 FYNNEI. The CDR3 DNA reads TGTGCCAGCGCGGCACAGGGGTCCAACTATGGCTACACCTTC. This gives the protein CASAAQGSNYGYTF.

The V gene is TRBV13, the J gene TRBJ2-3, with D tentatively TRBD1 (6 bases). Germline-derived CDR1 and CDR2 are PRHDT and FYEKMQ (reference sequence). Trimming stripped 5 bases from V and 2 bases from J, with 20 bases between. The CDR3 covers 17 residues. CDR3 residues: CASSGRTASSTTDTQYF. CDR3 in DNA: TGTGCCAGCAGCGGAAGGACAGCAAGCAGTACCACAGATACGCAGTATTTT.

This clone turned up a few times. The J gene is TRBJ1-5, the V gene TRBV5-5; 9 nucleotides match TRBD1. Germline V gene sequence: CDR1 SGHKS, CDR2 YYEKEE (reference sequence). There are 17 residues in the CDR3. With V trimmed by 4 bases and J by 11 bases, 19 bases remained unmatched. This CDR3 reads CASSRGQGRYRESAQHF. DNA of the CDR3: TGTGCCAGCAGCAGAGGACAGGGGCGATATCGGGAATCAGCCCAGCATTTT. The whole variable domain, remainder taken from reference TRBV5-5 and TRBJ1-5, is DAGVTQSPTHLIKTRGQQVTLRCSPISGHKSVSWYQQVLGQGPQFIFQYYEKEERGRGNFPDRFSARQFPNYSSELNVNALLLGDSALYLCASSRGQGRYRESAQHFGDGTRLSIL.

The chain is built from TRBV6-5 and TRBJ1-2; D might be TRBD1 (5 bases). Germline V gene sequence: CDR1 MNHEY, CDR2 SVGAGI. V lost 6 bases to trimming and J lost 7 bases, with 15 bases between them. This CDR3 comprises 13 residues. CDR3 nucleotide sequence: TGTGCCAGCAGCTTCTCGGGGGGTTCTGGCTACACCTTC. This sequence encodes CASSFSGGSGYTF.

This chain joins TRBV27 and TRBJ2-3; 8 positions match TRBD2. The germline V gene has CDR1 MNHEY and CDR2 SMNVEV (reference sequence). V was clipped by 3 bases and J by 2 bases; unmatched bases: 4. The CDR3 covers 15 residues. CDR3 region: CASSFQRGPTDTQYF. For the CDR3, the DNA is TGTGCCAGCAGTTTTCAGCGGGGGCCCACAGATACGCAGTATTTT.

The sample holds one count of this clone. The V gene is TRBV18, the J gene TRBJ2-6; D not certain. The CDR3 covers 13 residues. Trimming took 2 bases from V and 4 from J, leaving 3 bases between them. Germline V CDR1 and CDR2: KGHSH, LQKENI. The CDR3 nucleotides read TGTGCCAGCTCACCATACGGGGCCAACGTCCTGACTTTC. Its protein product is CASSPYGANVLTF.

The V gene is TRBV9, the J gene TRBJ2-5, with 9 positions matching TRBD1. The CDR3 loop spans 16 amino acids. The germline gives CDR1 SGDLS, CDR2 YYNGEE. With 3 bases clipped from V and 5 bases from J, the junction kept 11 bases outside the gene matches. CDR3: CASSALHTGGLETQYF. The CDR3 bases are TGTGCCAGCAGCGCCCTCCACACAGGGGGCTTGGAGACCCAGTACTTC. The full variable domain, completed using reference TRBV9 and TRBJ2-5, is DSGVTQTPKHLITATGQRVTLRCSPRSGDLSVYWYQQSLDQGLQFLIQYYNGEERAKGNILERFSAQQFPDLHSELNLSSLELGDSALYFCASSALHTGGLETQYFGPGTRLLVL.